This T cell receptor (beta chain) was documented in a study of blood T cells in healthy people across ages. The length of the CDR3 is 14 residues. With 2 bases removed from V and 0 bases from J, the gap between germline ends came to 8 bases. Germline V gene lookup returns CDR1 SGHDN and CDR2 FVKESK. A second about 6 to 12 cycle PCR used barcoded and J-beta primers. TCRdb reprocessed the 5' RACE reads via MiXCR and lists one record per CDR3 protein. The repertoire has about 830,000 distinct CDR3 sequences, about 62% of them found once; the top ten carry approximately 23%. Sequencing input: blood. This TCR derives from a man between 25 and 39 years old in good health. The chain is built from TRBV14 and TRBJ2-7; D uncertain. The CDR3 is CASSQQLTSYEQYF. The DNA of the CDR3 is TGTGCCAGCAGCCAACAACTTACCTCCTACGAGCAGTACTTC. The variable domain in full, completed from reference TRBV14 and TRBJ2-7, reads EAGVTQFPSHSVIEKGQTVTLRCDPISGHDNLYWYRRVMGKEIKFLLHFVKESKQDESGMPNNRFLAERTGGTYSTLKVQPAELEDSGVYFCASSQQLTSYEQYFGPGTRLTVT.